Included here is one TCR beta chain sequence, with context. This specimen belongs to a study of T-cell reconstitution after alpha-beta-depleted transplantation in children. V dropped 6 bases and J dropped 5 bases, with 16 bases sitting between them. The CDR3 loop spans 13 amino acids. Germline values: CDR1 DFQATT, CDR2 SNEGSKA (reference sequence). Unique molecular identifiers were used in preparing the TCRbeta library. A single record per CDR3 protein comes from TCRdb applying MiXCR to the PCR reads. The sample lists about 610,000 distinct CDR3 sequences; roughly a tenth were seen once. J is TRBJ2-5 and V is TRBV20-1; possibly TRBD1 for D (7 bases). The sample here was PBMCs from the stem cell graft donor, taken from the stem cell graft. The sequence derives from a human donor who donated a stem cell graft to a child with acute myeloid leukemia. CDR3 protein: CSAGRRGDETQYF. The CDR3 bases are TGCAGTGCCGGCCGCAGGGGGGATGAGACCCAGTACTTC.